This TCR beta chain was retrieved from a study of graft-versus-host responses after intestinal transplantation. On the study more broadly: Grafts that recipients had were multivisceral, liver-intestinal, or isolated intestinal transplants. Recipients uniformly received anti-thymocyte globulin induction, followed by tacrolimus and steroids for about 3 years. Whole-study results and caveats: Early post-transplant HvG declines showed an association with peak circulating GvH clone levels.

TCRdb's copy holds only in-frame clones and misses some; the assay was immunoSEQ multiplex PCR. The data show 50,000 or so clones, 80% to 95% seen once. Worth noting for this clone: Antigen specificity is unknown.

The sequencing here drew on unstimulated CD4+ T cells sorted from spleen or lymph node cells, taken before transplant. The TCR sequence derives from a human donor who was the organ donor for an intestinal transplant.

The CDR3 DNA sequence: TGTGCCAGCAGTTCCCCGGGGAAGGGCAATCAGCCCCAGCATTTT. Protein product: CASSSPGKGNQPQHF. The V and J genes are TRBV28 and TRBJ1-5; D ambiguous. Trimming cost V 4 bases and J 2 bases, with 12 bases left between them. From germline, CDR1 is MDHEN and CDR2 SYDVKM. This CDR3 is built from 15 residues.